The 2 T cell receptor beta chains in this list originate from one sample, sequenced in a study of blood T cell repertoires in COVID-19. The table came from immunoSEQ multiplex PCR; TCRdb's copy has only in-frame clones and leaves some out. The sample contains around 190,000 clones, around 83% of which appear only once. Sequenced input: peripheral blood. These TCRs come from a woman aged 60-70 years with acute or convalescent COVID-19.

The chain carries TRBV5-1 and TRBJ2-3; D perhaps matches TRBD1 (6 bases). This CDR3 comprises 14 residues. Germline V gene sequence: CDR1 SGHRS, CDR2 YFSETQ. Trimming cost V 0 bases and J 5 bases, with 10 bases left between them. Written as DNA, the CDR3 is TGCGCCAGCAGCTTGGCCAGGGGAGAAGATACGCAGTATTTT. Its protein is CASSLARGEDTQYF. Looking up the rest from reference TRBV5-1 and TRBJ2-3 gives the full variable domain: KAGVTQTPRYLIKTRGQQVTLSCSPISGHRSVSWYQQTPGQGLQFLFEYFSETQRNKGNFPGRFSGRQFSNSRSEMNVSTLELGDSALYLCASSLARGEDTQYFGPGTRLTVL.

V usage is TRBV19 and J usage is TRBJ2-1; 11 positions match TRBD2. The V segment lost 3 bases and the J segment 0 bases; nucleotides outside the gene matches: 10. Germline loops: CDR1 LNHDA, CDR2 SQIVND (reference sequence). This CDR3 comprises 19 residues. The CDR3 DNA sequence: TGTGCCAGTAGTATCGACGGACTAGCGGGCGGGAGCTCCTACAATGAGCAGTTCTTC. Protein product: CASSIDGLAGGSSYNEQFF.